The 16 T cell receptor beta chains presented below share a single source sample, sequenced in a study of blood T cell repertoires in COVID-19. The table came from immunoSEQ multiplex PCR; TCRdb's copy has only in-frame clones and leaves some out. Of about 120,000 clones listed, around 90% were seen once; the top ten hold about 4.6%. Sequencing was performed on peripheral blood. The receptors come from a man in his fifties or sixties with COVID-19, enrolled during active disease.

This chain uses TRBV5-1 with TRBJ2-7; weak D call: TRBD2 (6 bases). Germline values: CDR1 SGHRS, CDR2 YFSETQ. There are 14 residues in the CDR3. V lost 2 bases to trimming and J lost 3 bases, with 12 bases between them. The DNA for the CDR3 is TGCGCCAGCAGCTTAGGGAGGTGGGACTACGAGCAGTACTTC. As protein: CASSLGRWDYEQYF.

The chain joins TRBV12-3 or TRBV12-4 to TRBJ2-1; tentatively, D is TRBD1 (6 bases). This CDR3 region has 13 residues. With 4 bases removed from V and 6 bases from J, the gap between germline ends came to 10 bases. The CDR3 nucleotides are TGTGCCAGCAGTTGGGCAGGGGTCAATGAGCAGTTCTTC. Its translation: CASSWAGVNEQFF.

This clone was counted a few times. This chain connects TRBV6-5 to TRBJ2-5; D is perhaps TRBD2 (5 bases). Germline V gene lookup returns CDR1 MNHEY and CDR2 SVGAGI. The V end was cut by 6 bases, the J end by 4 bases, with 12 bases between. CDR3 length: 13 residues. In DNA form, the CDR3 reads TGTGCCAGCAGCCCGCCTGGAGGAGAGACCCAGTACTTC. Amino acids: CASSPPGGETQYF.

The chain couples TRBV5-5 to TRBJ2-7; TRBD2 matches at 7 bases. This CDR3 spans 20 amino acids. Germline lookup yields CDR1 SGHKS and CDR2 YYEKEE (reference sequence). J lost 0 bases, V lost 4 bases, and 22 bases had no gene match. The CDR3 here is CASSPRVMGMSGARSYEQYF. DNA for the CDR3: TGTGCCAGCAGCCCGCGCGTGATGGGGATGAGCGGGGCTCGCTCCTACGAGCAGTACTTC.

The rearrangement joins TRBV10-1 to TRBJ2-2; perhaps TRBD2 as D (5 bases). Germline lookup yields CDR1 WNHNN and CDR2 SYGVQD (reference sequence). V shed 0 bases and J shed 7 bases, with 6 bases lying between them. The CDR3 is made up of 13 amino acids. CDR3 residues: CASSESGSGELFF. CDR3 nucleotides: TGCGCCAGCAGTGAGTCAGGGAGCGGGGAGCTGTTTTTT.

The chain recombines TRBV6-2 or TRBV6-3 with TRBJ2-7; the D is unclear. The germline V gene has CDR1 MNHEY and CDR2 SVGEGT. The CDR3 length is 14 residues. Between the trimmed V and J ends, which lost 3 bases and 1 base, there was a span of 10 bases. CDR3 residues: CASSYPPHSYEQYF. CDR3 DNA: TGTGCCAGCAGTTATCCTCCACATTCCTACGAGCAGTACTTC.

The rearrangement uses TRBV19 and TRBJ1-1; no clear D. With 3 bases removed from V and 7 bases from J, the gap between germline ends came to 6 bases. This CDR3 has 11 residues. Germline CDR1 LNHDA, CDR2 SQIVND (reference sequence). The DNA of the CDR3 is TGTGCCAGTAGTATGGAGGTTGAAGCTTTCTTT. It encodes CASSMEVEAFF.

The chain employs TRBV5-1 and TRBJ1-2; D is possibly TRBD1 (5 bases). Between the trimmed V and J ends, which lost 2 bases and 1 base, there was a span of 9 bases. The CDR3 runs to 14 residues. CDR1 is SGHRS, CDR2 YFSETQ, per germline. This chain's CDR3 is CASSFRGGNYGYTF. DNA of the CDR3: TGCGCCAGCAGCTTTCGGGGGGGTAACTATGGCTACACCTTC.

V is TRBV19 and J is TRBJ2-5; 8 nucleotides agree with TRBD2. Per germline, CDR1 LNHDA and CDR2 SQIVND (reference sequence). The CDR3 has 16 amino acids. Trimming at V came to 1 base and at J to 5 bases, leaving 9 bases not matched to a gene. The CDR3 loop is CASSIGSSGGGETQYF. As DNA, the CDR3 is TGTGCCAGTAGTATAGGATCTTCGGGAGGGGGGGAGACCCAGTACTTC.

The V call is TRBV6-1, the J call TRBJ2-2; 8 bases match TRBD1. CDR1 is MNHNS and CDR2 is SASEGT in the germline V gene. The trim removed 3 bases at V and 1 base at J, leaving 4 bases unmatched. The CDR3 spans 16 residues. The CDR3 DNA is TGTGCCAGCAGTGATCCCGGGACAGGGAACACCGGGGAGCTGTTTTTT. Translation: CASSDPGTGNTGELFF.

The CDR3 here is CAQYHYTGELFF. CDR3 DNA sequence: TGTGCCCAGTATCATTACACCGGGGAGCTGTTTTTT. The chain links TRBV30 to TRBJ2-2; D is ambiguous. The CDR3 is made up of 12 amino acids. V was shortened by 8 bases and J by 3 bases, with 10 bases between the two germline ends. CDR1 and CDR2 from the germline V gene are GTSNPN and SVGIG (reference sequence).

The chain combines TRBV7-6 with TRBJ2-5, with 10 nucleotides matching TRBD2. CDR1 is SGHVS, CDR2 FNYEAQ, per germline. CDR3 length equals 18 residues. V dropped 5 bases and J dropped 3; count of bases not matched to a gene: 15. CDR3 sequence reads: CASSQAESSGRREETQYF. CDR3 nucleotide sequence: TGTGCCAGCAGCCAGGCGGAATCTAGCGGGAGAAGGGAAGAGACCCAGTACTTC.

The CDR3 here is CASSLDSTTDTQYF. The CDR3 DNA reads TGTGCCAGCAGCTTAGACTCTACCACAGATACGCAGTATTTT. The rearrangement links TRBV7-9 to TRBJ2-3; D remains ambiguous. This CDR3 region has 14 residues. Per germline, CDR1 SEHNR and CDR2 FQNEAQ (reference sequence). V was pared by 1 base and J by 2 bases, with 7 bases between.

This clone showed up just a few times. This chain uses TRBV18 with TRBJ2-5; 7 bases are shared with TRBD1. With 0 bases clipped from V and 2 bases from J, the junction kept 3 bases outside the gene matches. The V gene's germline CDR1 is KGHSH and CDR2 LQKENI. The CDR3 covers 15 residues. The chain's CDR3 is CASSPPSRGQETQYF. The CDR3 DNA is TGTGCCAGCTCACCACCAAGCAGGGGGCAAGAGACCCAGTACTTC. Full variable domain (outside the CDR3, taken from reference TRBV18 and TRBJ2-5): NAGVMQNPRHLVRRRGQEARLRCSPMKGHSHVYWYRQLPEEGLKFMVYLQKENIIDESGMPKERFSAEFPKEGPSILRIQQVVRGDSAAYFCASSPPSRGQETQYFGPGTRLLVL.

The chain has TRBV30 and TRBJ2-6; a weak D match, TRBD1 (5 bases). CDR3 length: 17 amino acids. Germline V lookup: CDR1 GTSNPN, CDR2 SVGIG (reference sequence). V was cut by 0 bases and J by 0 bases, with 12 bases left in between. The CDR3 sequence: CAWSVQGSTSGANVLTF. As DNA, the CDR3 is TGTGCCTGGAGTGTCCAGGGTTCTACCTCTGGGGCCAACGTCCTGACTTTC.

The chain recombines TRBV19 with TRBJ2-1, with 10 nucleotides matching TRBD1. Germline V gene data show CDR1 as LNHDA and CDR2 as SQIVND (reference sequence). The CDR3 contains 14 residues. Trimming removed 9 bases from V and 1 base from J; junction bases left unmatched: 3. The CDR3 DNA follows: TGTGCCAGCGAGGGACAGGGGTCCTACAATGAGCAGTTCTTC. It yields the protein CASEGQGSYNEQFF.